The 21 T cell receptor beta chains reported below all come from one sample, sequenced in a study of technical replicates of blood from a few donors (dated by TCRdb to 2016 to 2017). Libraries came from the immunoSEQ multiplex PCR assay. TCRdb re-hosts the immuneACCESS table, in-frame sequences only. Its copies lack some clones; in the studies checked, an unresolved V gene accounts for under half of them, and the cause for the rest is not known. Counted in this sample were approximately 99,000 clones; 90% to 97% of them appeared once. About 0.35% of the sample is in the top ten clones. Sequencing was done on a sample of T cells isolated from PBMCs. All receptors derive from a human donor in good health.

This clone was counted only a few times. The rearrangement uses TRBV6-5 and TRBJ1-1, with TRBD1 as a possible D gene (5 bases). This CDR3 is 13 amino acids long. Per germline, CDR1 MNHEY and CDR2 SVGAGI. With 7 bases removed from V and 5 bases from J, the gap between germline ends came to 14 bases. CDR3 DNA sequence: TGTGCCAGCATTCCCTGGGGGGGGACTGAAGCTTTCTTT. Protein product: CASIPWGGTEAFF.

J is TRBJ1-3 and V is TRBV29-1; D gene uncertain. The V end lost 5 bases, the J end lost 1 base, and 6 bases lay between the germline ends. This CDR3 is built from 12 residues. CDR1 and CDR2 (germline): SQVTM, ANQGSEA. CDR3 nucleotides: TGCAGCGTTTTAAAATCTGGAAACACCATATATTTT. Its protein product is CSVLKSGNTIYF.

The DNA for the CDR3 is TGTGCCAGCAGCCCAGGGGAAGACTATGGCTACACCTTC. It yields the protein CASSPGEDYGYTF. This chain uses TRBV11-3 with TRBJ1-2, with D possibly matching TRBD1 (6 bases). With 5 bases removed from V and 3 bases from J, the gap between germline ends came to 10 bases. The CDR3 covers 13 residues. The germline V gene has CDR1 SGHNT and CDR2 YENEEA.

A single count supports this clone. The chain links TRBV7-9 to TRBJ2-1; maybe TRBD2 (5 bases). The CDR3 has 14 amino acids. Germline V gives CDR1 SEHNR, CDR2 FQNEAQ (reference sequence). V lost 4 bases and J 1 base, leaving 8 bases between the germline ends. The CDR3 sequence is CASSYSDSYNEQFF. The CDR3 nucleotides are TGTGCCAGCAGCTATAGCGATTCCTACAATGAGCAGTTCTTC.

The table lists this clone with a count of one. In nucleotides, the CDR3 is TGTGCCAGCAGTTCTCAGGACTGGGGGGGCTACGAGCAGTACTTC. The encoded protein is CASSSQDWGGYEQYF. The chain combines TRBV28 with TRBJ2-7; 7 bases are shared with TRBD2. Unmatched junction bases numbered 9, after V lost 4 bases and J lost 3 bases. CDR3 size: 15 residues. Germline CDR1 reads MDHEN; CDR2 reads SYDVKM.

The chain recombines TRBV6-1 with TRBJ1-2, with a weak D call TRBD1 (6 bases). The ends were cut back, 1 base at V and 5 bases at J, with 14 bases in the middle. Germline-derived CDR1 and CDR2 are MNHNS and SASEGT. The CDR3 extends over 15 amino acids. The CDR3 reads CASSEVDPGVYGYTF. DNA of the CDR3: TGTGCCAGCAGTGAAGTTGACCCAGGGGTGTATGGCTACACCTTC.

The gene calls are TRBV29-1 and TRBJ2-7; 7 nucleotides align to TRBD1. The CDR3 sequence is 13 residues long. The V segment lost 2 bases and the J segment 0 bases; nucleotides outside the gene matches: 1. The germline gives CDR1 SQVTM, CDR2 ANQGSEA. CDR3 loop: CSVETGDSYEQYF. The CDR3 region has the DNA TGCAGCGTTGAAACAGGGGACTCCTACGAGCAGTACTTC.

The chain employs TRBV19 and TRBJ2-6; D uncertain. The V and J ends lost 5 bases and 3 bases respectively, with 11 bases between them. The CDR3 contains 15 residues. Germline loops: CDR1 LNHDA, CDR2 SQIVND (reference sequence). The CDR3 is CASSVAESGANVLTF. The CDR3 region has the DNA TGTGCCAGTAGTGTAGCAGAAAGTGGGGCCAACGTCCTGACTTTC.

This clone came up once. The chain links TRBV10-3 to TRBJ2-3; 9 bases line up with TRBD1. The V and J ends lost 2 bases and 5 bases, in that order; junction bases with no gene match: 8. The CDR3 sequence is 16 residues long. CDR1 and CDR2 from the germline V gene are ENHRY and SYGVKD. The CDR3: CAISENRGQGLDTQYF. The CDR3 region has the DNA TGTGCCATCAGTGAGAACCGAGGACAGGGGCTAGATACGCAGTATTTT.

This chain connects TRBV7-2 to TRBJ2-1, with D possibly TRBD1 on 5 matching bases. V shed 0 bases and J shed 4 bases, with 10 bases lying between them. CDR1 SGHTA and CDR2 FQGNSA come from the germline V gene. The CDR3 length is 15 residues. The CDR3 protein is CASSLAPGLYNEQFF. CDR3 DNA sequence: TGTGCCAGCAGCTTAGCGCCAGGGCTGTACAATGAGCAGTTCTTC.

V is TRBV2 and J is TRBJ1-4; D not certain. The V gene lost 7 bases and the J gene lost 4 bases, with 16 bases spanning the gap. This CDR3 has 15 amino acids. Germline CDR1 is SNHLY and CDR2 is FYNNEI. The CDR3 DNA reads TGTGCCAGCACTCTAACGGTTTCGGGTAATGAAAAACTGTTTTTT. Amino acid sequence: CASTLTVSGNEKLFF.

This clone was seen more than once but under ten times. The chain couples TRBV7-2 to TRBJ2-7; 7 positions match TRBD2. The junction had 2 bases not matched to a gene; V was cut back by 4 bases and J by 2 bases. Looked up from germline, CDR1 is SGHTA and CDR2 is FQGNSA. There are 13 residues in the CDR3. DNA for the CDR3: TGTGCCAGCAGCTCGCTAGCGGCCTACGAGCAGTACTTC. Translation: CASSSLAAYEQYF.

The chain has TRBV30 and TRBJ2-2; 10 bases align to TRBD2. Germline-derived CDR1 and CDR2 are GTSNPN and SVGIG (reference sequence). The length of the CDR3 is 15 residues. V gave up 4 bases and J gave up 3 bases; unmatched junction bases: 5. CDR3 nucleotide sequence: TGTGCCTGGACTAGCGGGAGTATGTACACCGGGGAGCTGTTTTTT. This gives the protein CAWTSGSMYTGELFF.

The CDR3 region has the DNA TGTGCCAGTAGTGGTTCTAGCCCGCTCACCGGGGAGCTGTTTTTT. Translation gives CASSGSSPLTGELFF. The J gene is TRBJ2-2, the V gene TRBV19; weak D call: TRBD2 (5 bases). CDR1 is LNHDA and CDR2 is SQIVND in the germline V gene (reference sequence). V gave up 5 bases and J gave up 4 bases, with 14 bases separating them. The CDR3 covers 15 residues. Full variable domain (outside the CDR3, taken from reference TRBV19 and TRBJ2-2): DGGITQSPKYLFRKEGQNVTLSCEQNLNHDAMYWYRQDPGQGLRLIYYSQIVNDFQKGDIAEGYSVSREKKESFPLTVTSAQKNPTAFYLCASSGSSPLTGELFFGEGSRLTVL.

J is TRBJ1-4 and V is TRBV12-2. TRBV12-2 corresponds to a pseudogene. This CDR3 has 17 residues. CDR3 DNA: TGTGCAAGTCGCTTAGCGTTACTAGGTAGAAGGGCTGAAAAACTGTTTTTT. The encoded protein is CASRLALLGRRAEKLFF.

The rearrangement links TRBV5-1 to TRBJ2-7; perhaps TRBD2 as D (7 bases). V lost 0 bases, J lost 2 bases, and 12 bases lay in between. This CDR3 region has 15 residues. Germline CDR1 and CDR2: SGHRS and YFSETQ. CDR3: CASSLEGGGPYEQYF. Written as DNA, the CDR3 is TGCGCCAGCAGCTTGGAGGGGGGAGGGCCCTACGAGCAGTACTTC.

The CDR3 reads CASSLRDREWDTQYF. The CDR3 bases are TGTGCCAGCTCGCTCCGGGACAGGGAGTGGGATACGCAGTATTTT. The chain employs TRBV18 and TRBJ2-3; 9 bases line up with TRBD1. V lost 6 bases to trimming and J lost 6 bases; unmatched junction nucleotides: 10. The CDR3 contains 15 residues. Per the germline V gene, CDR1 is KGHSH and CDR2 is LQKENI.

The chain combines TRBV11-2 with TRBJ2-7; the match to TRBD2 covers 13 bases. This CDR3 is built from 15 residues. Unmatched junction bases numbered 5, after V lost 5 bases and J lost 4 bases. Germline V gives CDR1 SGHAT, CDR2 FQNNGV. The CDR3 region is CASSPRTSGGYEQYF. In DNA form, the CDR3 reads TGTGCCAGCAGCCCGCGGACTAGCGGGGGATACGAGCAGTACTTC.

V gene TRBV19 combines with J gene TRBJ1-4; tentatively, D is TRBD1 (6 bases). V gave up 3 bases and J gave up 14 bases, with 19 bases separating them. The CDR3 extends over 14 amino acids. Germline values: CDR1 LNHDA, CDR2 SQIVND (reference sequence). The CDR3 loop is CASSMRQAGLGLFF. CDR3 coding DNA: TGTGCCAGTAGTATGCGACAGGCAGGATTGGGGCTGTTTTTT.

The CDR3 DNA reads TGCGCCAGCAGCCAAGGCGCCGGACAGCCGATGAACACTGAAGCTTTCTTT. Translating it yields CASSQGAGQPMNTEAFF. The chain employs TRBV4-3 and TRBJ1-1; weak D call: TRBD1 (6 bases). The V gene lost 1 base and the J gene lost 0 bases, with 15 bases spanning the gap. There are 17 residues in the CDR3. CDR1 and CDR2 (germline): LGHNA, YSLEER.

The chain joins TRBV5-1 to TRBJ2-1; 7 bases are shared with TRBD2. The CDR3 covers 14 residues. V shed 6 bases and J 5 bases; nucleotides not matched to a gene: 8. Germline V gene lookup returns CDR1 SGHRS and CDR2 YFSETQ. CDR3 sequence: CASTSSGANNEQFF. DNA of the CDR3: TGCGCCAGCACCTCTAGCGGAGCCAACAATGAGCAGTTCTTC. Combining the CDR3 with reference TRBV5-1 and TRBJ2-1 gives the whole variable domain KAGVTQTPRYLIKTRGQQVTLSCSPISGHRSVSWYQQTPGQGLQFLFEYFSETQRNKGNFPGRFSGRQFSNSRSEMNVSTLELGDSALYLCASTSSGANNEQFFGPGTRLTVL.